A single T cell receptor beta chain is shown here with its context. Its specificity is unknown. This sample stems from a study of cytomegalovirus exposure and HLA in healthy donors. Study information: Tens of millions of unique TCRs, all from HLA-typed donors, were included in an early release of the data.

Use of 60 Vbeta and 13 Jbeta primers characterized the PCR. Sequencing used immunoSEQ multiplex PCR; TCRdb keeps in-frame clones, though not all of them. In all, the sample yields around 200,000 clones. V lost 0 bases, J lost 6 bases, and 13 bases lay in between. This CDR3 has 14 amino acids. Looked up from germline, CDR1 is SGHNT and CDR2 is YYREEE (reference sequence). Whole-study results and caveats: TCR beta V- and J-gene trimming was later associated with a missense DCLRE1C variant. Altogether, more than 150 TCR beta chains were recorded as cytomegalovirus-associated. It was confirmed in vitro that a few of the CMV-associated chains were specific for CMV antigens.

This TCR came from a woman in her 30s in good health and CMV-seropositive. The V call is TRBV5-4, the J call TRBJ2-7; D gene uncertain. Sequenced: PBMCs. The DNA for the CDR3 is TGTGCCAGCAGCTTGGGAACCCAGATCCCCGAGCAGTACTTC. Protein sequence: CASSLGTQIPEQYF.